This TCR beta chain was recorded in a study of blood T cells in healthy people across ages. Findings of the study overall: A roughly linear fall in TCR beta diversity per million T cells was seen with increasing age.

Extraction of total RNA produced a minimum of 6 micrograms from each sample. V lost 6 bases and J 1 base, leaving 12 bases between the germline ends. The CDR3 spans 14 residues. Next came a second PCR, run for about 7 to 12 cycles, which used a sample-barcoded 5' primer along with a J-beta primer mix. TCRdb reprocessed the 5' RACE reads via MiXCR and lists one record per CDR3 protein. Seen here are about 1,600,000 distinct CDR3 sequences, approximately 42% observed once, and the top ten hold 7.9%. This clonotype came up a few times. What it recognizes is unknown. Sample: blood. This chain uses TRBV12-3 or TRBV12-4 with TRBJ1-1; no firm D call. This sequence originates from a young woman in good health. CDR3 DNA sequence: TGTGCCAGCAGCCTTGGTGAAGGGAACACTGAAGCTTTCTTT. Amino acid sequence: CASSLGEGNTEAFF.